Listed below are T cell receptor beta chains from one sample, sequenced in a study of blood T cell repertoires in COVID-19. Libraries were prepared by immunoSEQ multiplex PCR; TCRdb keeps only in-frame clonotypes and omits some of them. The sample records approximately 470,000 clones, roughly nine tenths being singletons. What was sequenced was PBMCs or T cells enriched from blood (not recorded which). All receptors derive from a woman aged 18-35 years who had recovered from COVID-19. Both conserved end residues are part of each CDR3. D genes are given only for firm matches. For some rows the clone size is stated as once, few or many, or as a class when expanded; others skip it.

J	D	size	V	DNA	CDR3
TRBJ2-2	TRBD1	.	TRBV30	TGTGCCTGTTCAGGGGGTAACACCGGGGAGCTGTTTTTT	CACSGGNTGELFF
TRBJ2-3	.	.	TRBV19	TGTGCCAGTAGTATGCCGGGACTTTCAGATACGCAGTATTTT	CASSMPGLSDTQYF
TRBJ2-1	.	.	TRBV9	TGTGCCAGCAGCGTAGGAGGGGGGGGAGGGAATGAGCAGTTCTTC	CASSVGGGGGNEQFF
TRBJ2-5	.	.	TRBV7-3	TGTGCCAGCAGCTTGGGGGGAGAAGAGACCCAGTACTTC	CASSLGGEETQYF
TRBJ2-5	TRBD2	.	TRBV4-1	TGCGCCAGCCGCGCCACTAGCGGGGGACAAGAGACCCAGTACTTC	CASRATSGGQETQYF
TRBJ2-3	.	.	TRBV3-1/TRBV3-2	TGTGCCAGCAGCCCCGGGCCAGGGTTAGGAGATACGCAGTATTTT	CASSPGPGLGDTQYF
TRBJ1-1	.	.	TRBV29-1	TGCAGCGTTCGTCTGGCGGCTAACACTGAAGCTTTCTTT	CSVRLAANTEAFF
TRBJ1-1	.	once	TRBV27	TGTGCCAGCAGTTCTGGGGACCGGCGGGGCACTGAAGCTTTCTTT	CASSSGDRRGTEAFF
TRBJ2-7	TRBD1	few	TRBV28	TGTGCCAGCAGTCGTGGGACAGGGGGCGAGCAGTACTTC	CASSRGTGGEQYF
TRBJ2-7	.	.	TRBV4-1	TGCGCCAGCAGCCAACAGTCCAGCTCCTACGAGCAGTACTTC	CASSQQSSSYEQYF
TRBJ2-7	TRBD1	few	TRBV2	TGTGCCAGCAACCCAAAGGGGGACAGACATTACTCCTACGAGCAGTACTTC	CASNPKGDRHYSYEQYF
TRBJ1-5	.	once	TRBV19	TGTGCCAGTGGACCAGGGCAGCCCCAGCATTTT	CASGPGQPQHF
TRBJ1-2	TRBD1	.	TRBV27	TGTGCCAGCAGTTCCGGGACAGGGGTCTATGGCTACACCTTC	CASSSGTGVYGYTF
TRBJ1-5	.	many	TRBV12-5	TGTGCTAGTGGTTTGGTACCAGATGGATGGGTCAGGGAGGATCAGCCCCAGCATTTT	CASGLVPDGWVREDQPQHF
TRBJ2-7	.	.	TRBV27	TGTGCCAGCAGTTCGGACTACCCCCACGAGCAGTACTTC	CASSSDYPHEQYF
TRBJ2-7	.	.	TRBV5-1	TGCGCCAGCAGCTTGCCGGACAGAAACGAGCAGTACTTC	CASSLPDRNEQYF
TRBJ2-1	TRBD2	few	TRBV7-8	TGTGCCAGCAGCTTAAGAACGGGAGCGGGAAGCTCCTACAATGAGCAGTTCTTC	CASSLRTGAGSSYNEQFF
TRBJ1-6	.	.	TRBV12-3/TRBV12-4	TGTGCCAGCAGTCTTGATCCGGGGCCCCTCCACTTT	CASSLDPGPLHF
TRBJ1-1	TRBD1	.	TRBV30	TGTGCCTGGAGTGCGACAGGGCCTACCTCAGCTTTCTTT	CAWSATGPTSAFF
TRBJ1-2	TRBD1	.	TRBV4-2	TGTGCCAGCAGCCAAGAACAGGGGGCCAAGGGATACACCTTC	CASSQEQGAKGYTF
TRBJ2-3	.	.	TRBV9	TGTGCCAGCACCCCCGCGAGGGGGGGTGGGGATACGCAGTATTTT	CASTPARGGGDTQYF
TRBJ1-1	.	.	TRBV19	TGTGCCAGTAGTATCGTAGGGGGGGTCACTGAAGCTTTCTTT	CASSIVGGVTEAFF
TRBJ1-6	.	.	TRBV5-1	TGCGCCAGCAGCCATACGACAGGCAATTCACCCCTCCACTTT	CASSHTTGNSPLHF
TRBJ1-6	.	.	TRBV21-1	TGTGCCAGCAGCAAAGAGGGGGATTCACCCCTCCACTTT	CASSKEGDSPLHF
TRBJ1-5	.	.	TRBV28	TGTGCCAGCAGTTTATTGAGTCAGCCCCAGCATTTT	CASSLLSQPQHF
TRBJ2-7	TRBD2	.	TRBV19	TGTGCCAGTAGTATAGGGATAGCGGGGGTCTACGAGCAGTACTTC	CASSIGIAGVYEQYF
TRBJ2-2	TRBD2	.	TRBV29-1	TGCAGCGTTGTGACTAGCGGGGGAACCGGGGAGCTGTTTTTT	CSVVTSGGTGELFF
TRBJ2-2	TRBD1	.	TRBV5-7	TGTGCCAGCACGCGGACAGGGGGGTGGGGCGGGGAGCTGTTTTTT	CASTRTGGWGGELFF
TRBJ2-3	TRBD1	.	TRBV5-1	TGCGCCAGCAGCTTGGTGGTGACAGGGGGCAAGGATACGCAGTATTTT	CASSLVVTGGKDTQYF